This entry describes one T cell receptor beta chain. Its antigen is not known. This entry belongs to a study of shared clonotypes between healthy human individuals. Broader study findings: Relative to their counterparts shared across all four donors, non-shared clonotypes exhibited diminished generation probabilities. Shared across a few donors were about 4.6% of the naive CD4 clonotypes. Clonotype sharing across donors was expected to vary with sequencing depth.

Terminally differentiated effector memory CD45RA+ cells were left out of the naive CD8 fraction, which was CD45RO-negative and positively selected for CCR7. The CDR3 spans 15 residues. The junction had 8 bases not matched to a gene; V was cut back by 1 base and J by 6 bases. Per the germline V gene, CDR1 is SEHNR and CDR2 is FQNEAQ (reference sequence). Execution of the assay was at deep level. Sequenced by immunoSEQ multiplex PCR; TCRdb stores in-frame clones only, minus some. This sample yields around 2,000,000 clones, of which approximately 95% are seen a single time; 1.1% belongs to the top ten. Specimen: naive CD8+ T cells sorted from blood. This clonotype was obtained from a man aged 18 to 35 in good health. This chain uses TRBV7-9 with TRBJ2-7; TRBD2 matches at 8 bases. CDR3: CASSLVGGGPFEQYF. The CDR3 DNA reads TGTGCCAGCAGCTTAGTTGGCGGGGGGCCCTTCGAGCAGTACTTC.